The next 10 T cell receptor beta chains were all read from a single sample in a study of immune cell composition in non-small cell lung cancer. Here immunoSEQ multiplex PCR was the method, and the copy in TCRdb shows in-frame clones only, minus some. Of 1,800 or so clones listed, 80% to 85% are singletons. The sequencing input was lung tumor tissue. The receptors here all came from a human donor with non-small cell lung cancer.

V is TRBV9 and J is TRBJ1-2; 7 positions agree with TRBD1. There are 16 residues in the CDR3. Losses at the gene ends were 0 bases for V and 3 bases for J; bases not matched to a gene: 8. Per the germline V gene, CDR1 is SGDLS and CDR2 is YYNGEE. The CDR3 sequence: CASSVDGQADDYGYTF. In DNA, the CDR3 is TGTGCCAGCAGCGTAGATGGACAGGCGGACGACTATGGCTACACCTTC.

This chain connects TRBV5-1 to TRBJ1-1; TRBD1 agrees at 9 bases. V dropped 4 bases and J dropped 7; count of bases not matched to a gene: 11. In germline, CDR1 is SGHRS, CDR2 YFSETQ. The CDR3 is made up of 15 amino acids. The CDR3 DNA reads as TGCGCCAGCAGCCGGGAACAGGGGGCGAACGGTGAAGCTTTCTTT. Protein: CASSREQGANGEAFF.

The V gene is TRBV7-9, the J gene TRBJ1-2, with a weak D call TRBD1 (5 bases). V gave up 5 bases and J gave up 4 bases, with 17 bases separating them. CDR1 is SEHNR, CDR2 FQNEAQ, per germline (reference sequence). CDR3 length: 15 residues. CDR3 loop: CASSVPPTDLYGYTF. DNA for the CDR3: TGTGCCAGCAGCGTTCCCCCGACAGACCTCTATGGCTACACCTTC.

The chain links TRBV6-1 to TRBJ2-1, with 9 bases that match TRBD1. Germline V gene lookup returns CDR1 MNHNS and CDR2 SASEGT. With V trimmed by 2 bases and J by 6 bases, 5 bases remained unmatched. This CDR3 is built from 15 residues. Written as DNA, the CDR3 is TGTGCCAGCAGTGAATCGGACAGGGGAATCAATGAGCAGTTCTTC. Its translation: CASSESDRGINEQFF.

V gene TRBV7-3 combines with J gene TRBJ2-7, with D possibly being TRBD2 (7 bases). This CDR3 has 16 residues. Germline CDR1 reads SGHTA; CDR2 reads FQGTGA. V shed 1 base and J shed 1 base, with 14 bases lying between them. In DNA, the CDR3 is TGTGCCAGCAGCTTAATGGGGGGGACAACTTCCTACGAGCAGTACTTC. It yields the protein CASSLMGGTTSYEQYF. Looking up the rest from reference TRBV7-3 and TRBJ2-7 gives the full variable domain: GAGVSQTPSNKVTEKGKYVELRCDPISGHTALYWYRQSLGQGPEFLIYFQGTGAADDSGLPNDRFFAVRPEGSVSTLKIQRTERGDSAVYLCASSLMGGTTSYEQYFGPGTRLTVT.

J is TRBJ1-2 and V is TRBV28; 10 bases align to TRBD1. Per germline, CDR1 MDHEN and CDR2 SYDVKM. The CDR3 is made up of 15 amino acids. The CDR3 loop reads CASRRGQGSNYGYTF. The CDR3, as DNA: TGTGCGAGTCGGAGGGGACAGGGGTCCAACTATGGCTACACCTTC.

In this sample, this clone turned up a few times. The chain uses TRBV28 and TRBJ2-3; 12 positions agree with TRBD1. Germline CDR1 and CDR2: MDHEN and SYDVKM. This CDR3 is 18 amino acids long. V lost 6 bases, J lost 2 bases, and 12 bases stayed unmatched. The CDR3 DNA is TGTGCCAGCAGAGGGACAGGGGGCAGAGGGGCTCACACAGATACGCAGTATTTT. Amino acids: CASRGTGGRGAHTDTQYF.

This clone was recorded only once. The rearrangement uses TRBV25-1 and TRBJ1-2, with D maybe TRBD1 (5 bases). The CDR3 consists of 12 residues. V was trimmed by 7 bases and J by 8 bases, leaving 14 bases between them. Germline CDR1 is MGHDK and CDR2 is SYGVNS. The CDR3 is CASTKGVGGYTF. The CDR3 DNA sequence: TGTGCCAGCACTAAAGGGGTAGGCGGCTACACCTTC.

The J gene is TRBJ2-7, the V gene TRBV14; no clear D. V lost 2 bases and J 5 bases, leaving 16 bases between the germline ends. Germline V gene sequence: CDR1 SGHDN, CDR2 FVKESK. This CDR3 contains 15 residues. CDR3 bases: TGTGCCAGCAGCCAATTGTACGGTTCTATCCACGAGCAGTACTTC. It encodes CASSQLYGSIHEQYF. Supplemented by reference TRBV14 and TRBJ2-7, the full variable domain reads EAGVTQFPSHSVIEKGQTVTLRCDPISGHDNLYWYRRVMGKEIKFLLHFVKESKQDESGMPNNRFLAERTGGTYSTLKVQPAELEDSGVYFCASSQLYGSIHEQYFGPGTRLTVT.

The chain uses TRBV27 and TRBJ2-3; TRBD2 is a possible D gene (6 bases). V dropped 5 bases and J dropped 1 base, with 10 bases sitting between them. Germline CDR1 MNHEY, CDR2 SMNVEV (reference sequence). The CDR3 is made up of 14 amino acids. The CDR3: CASSPGTRTDTQYF. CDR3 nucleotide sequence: TGTGCCAGCAGTCCCGGGACTCGCACAGATACGCAGTATTTT.